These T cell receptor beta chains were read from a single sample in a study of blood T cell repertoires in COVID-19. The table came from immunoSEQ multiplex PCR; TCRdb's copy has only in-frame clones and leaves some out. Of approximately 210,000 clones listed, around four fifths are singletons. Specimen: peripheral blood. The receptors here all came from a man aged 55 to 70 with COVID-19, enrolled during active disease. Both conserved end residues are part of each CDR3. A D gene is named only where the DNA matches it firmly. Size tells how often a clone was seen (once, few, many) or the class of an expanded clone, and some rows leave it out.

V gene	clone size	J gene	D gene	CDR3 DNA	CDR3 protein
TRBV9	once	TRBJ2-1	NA	TGTGCCAGCAGCCCGGGCAGGGAACGAGGTGAGCAGTTCTTC	CASSPGRERGEQFF
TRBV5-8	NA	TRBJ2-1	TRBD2	TGTGCCAGCAGCTCCAAGACTAGCGGGAGCTACAATGAGCAGTTCTTC	CASSSKTSGSYNEQFF
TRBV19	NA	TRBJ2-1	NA	TGTGCCAGTAAGGGGGATCGGATTAAGCAGTTCTTC	CASKGDRIKQFF
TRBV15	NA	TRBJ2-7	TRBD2	TGTGCCACCAGCAGAGACTTTGGCTTACTAGCGGGAGGGTACGAGCAGTACTTC	CATSRDFGLLAGGYEQYF
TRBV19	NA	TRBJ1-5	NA	TGTGCCAGTAGTCCGCCAGGGGTCCAGCCCCAGCATTTT	CASSPPGVQPQHF
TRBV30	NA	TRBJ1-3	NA	TGTGCCTCGACAGTCCGCTCTGGAAACACCATATATTTT	CASTVRSGNTIYF
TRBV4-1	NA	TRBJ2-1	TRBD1	TGCGCCAGCAGCCCCTACGACAGGGACAATGAGCAGTTCTTC	CASSPYDRDNEQFF
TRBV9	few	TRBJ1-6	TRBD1	TGTGCCAGCAGCTTGCGACAGGGATATAATTCACCCCTCCACTTT	CASSLRQGYNSPLHF
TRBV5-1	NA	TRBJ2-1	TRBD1	TGCGCCAGCAGCTTGGAACCGGGACAGGGGTTGGACAATGAGCAGTTCTTC	CASSLEPGQGLDNEQFF
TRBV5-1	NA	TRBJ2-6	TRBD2	TGCGCCAGCAGCTTGGGTGGGACTAGCGGGAGTCCTGGGGCCAACGTCCTGACTTTC	CASSLGGTSGSPGANVLTF
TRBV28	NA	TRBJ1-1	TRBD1	TGTGCCAGCAGGGGGCCGGGACAGGTACCAAAAGCTTTCTTT	CASRGPGQVPKAFF
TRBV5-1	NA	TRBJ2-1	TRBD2	TGCGCCAGCAGCTTCCTAAGCGGGAGTATCGACAATGAGCAGTTCTTC	CASSFLSGSIDNEQFF
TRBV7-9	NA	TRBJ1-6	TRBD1	TGTGCCAGCAGCCCAGGGGGCGGAGGGAGTAATTCACCCCTCCACTTT	CASSPGGGGSNSPLHF
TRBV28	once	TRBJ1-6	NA	TGTGCCAGCAGTTTAAATCCCAGGAACAATTCACCCCTCCACTTT	CASSLNPRNNSPLHF
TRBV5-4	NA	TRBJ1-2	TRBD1	TGTGCCAGCAGCTTGTGGGCAGGGGGTATCAATGGCTACACCTTC	CASSLWAGGINGYTF
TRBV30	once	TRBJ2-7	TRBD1	TGTGCCTGGAGCGCAGGGACAGTTTTTACCTACGAGCAGTACTTC	CAWSAGTVFTYEQYF
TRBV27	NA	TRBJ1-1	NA	TGTGCCAGCAGTTTGAGGGGGATGACTGAAGCTTTCTTT	CASSLRGMTEAFF
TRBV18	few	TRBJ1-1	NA	TGTGCCAGCTCACCACCGGGCCCCGGTCTAGCTTTCTTT	CASSPPGPGLAFF
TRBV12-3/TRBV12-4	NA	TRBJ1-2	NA	TGTGCCAGCCGAGGGAGCTTGTCCTATGGCTACACCTTC	CASRGSLSYGYTF
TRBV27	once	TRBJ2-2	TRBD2	TGTGCCAGCAGTTTCGGGACTAGCGGGACCGGGGAGCTGTTTTTT	CASSFGTSGTGELFF